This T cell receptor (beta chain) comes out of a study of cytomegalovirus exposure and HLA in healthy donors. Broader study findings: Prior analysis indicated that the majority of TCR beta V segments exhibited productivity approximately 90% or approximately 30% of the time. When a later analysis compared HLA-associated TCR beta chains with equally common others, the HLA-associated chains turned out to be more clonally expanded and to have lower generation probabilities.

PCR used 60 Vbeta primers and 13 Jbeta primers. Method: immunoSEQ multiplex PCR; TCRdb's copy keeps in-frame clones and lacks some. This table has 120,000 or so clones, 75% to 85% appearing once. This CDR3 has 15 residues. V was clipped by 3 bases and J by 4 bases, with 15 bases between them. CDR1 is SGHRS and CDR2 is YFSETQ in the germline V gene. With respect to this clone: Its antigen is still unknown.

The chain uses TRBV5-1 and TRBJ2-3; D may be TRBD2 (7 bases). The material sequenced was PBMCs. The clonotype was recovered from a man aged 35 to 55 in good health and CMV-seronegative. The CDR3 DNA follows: TGCGCCAGCAGCTCAGGGGAGGGGATCCCAGATACGCAGTATTTT. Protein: CASSSGEGIPDTQYF.